The sequence of this T cell receptor (beta chain) was determined in a study of beta chain features in type 1 diabetes. Across the study: Patients were similar to healthy donors in age and gender (as well as in cell yields). Regarding the study as a whole: Among all four CD4+ subsets, Type 1 diabetes patients had TCRB CDR3s that were moderately but significantly shorter.

What was sequenced were expressed TCRB transcripts, since all of the isolated RNA had been reverse transcribed. Sequenced by immunoSEQ multiplex PCR; TCRdb stores in-frame clones only, minus some. The profile shows approximately 150,000 clones, about 13% of them singletons. It was one heparinised blood draw, averaging roughly 100 mL, that each donor gave. Each sorted fraction was over 98% pure. With 0 bases removed from V and 9 bases from J, the gap between germline ends came to 6 bases. CDR3 length: 12 amino acids. Per germline, CDR1 SGHNT and CDR2 YENEEA. This clone has a handful of counts. Its antigen remains unidentified.

The chain employs TRBV11-3 and TRBJ2-1; D ambiguous. This sequence originates from a young man with type 1 diabetes. The sample consisted of central memory CD4+ T cells from blood. The CDR3 region is CASSLDASEQFF. The CDR3 DNA is TGTGCCAGCAGCTTAGATGCGAGTGAGCAGTTCTTC.